The rows below give T cell receptor beta chains drawn from one sample of a study of human T cells and chemical hapten exposure. TCRdb re-analysed the RACE reads in MiXCR, keeping a single row per CDR3 protein. The table has around 69,000 distinct CDR3 sequences, about 9.1% seen once. The sample in question was whole blood, obtained in connection with sensitization to the hapten diphenylcyclopropenone (DPC). The source is a woman aged 40 to 50 with alopecia areata. Some clones in this sample may be carry-over from other donors' samples. Each CDR3 is given with its conserved first and last residue. The order of the fields is CDR3 length, J gene, D gene, V gene, clone size, CDR3 protein, CDR3 DNA. A D gene is named only where the DNA matches it firmly. Expanded clones get a size class; other rows say once, few or many, or leave the size out.

>14|TRBJ2-1|.|TRBV5-1|many
CASSFSDYYNEQFF
TGCGCCAGCAGCTTCAGTGACTACTACAATGAGCAGTTCTTC
>16|TRBJ2-7|.|TRBV5-1|many
CASSLEVRTAGGEQYF
TGCGCCAGCAGCTTGGAGGTTAGGACAGCTGGGGGGGAGCAGTACTTC
>13|TRBJ1-5|.|TRBV2|once
CASSENGNQPQHF
TGTGCCAGCAGCGAGAATGGGAATCAGCCCCAGCATTTT
>13|TRBJ2-1|.|TRBV4-3|.
CASSQFVYNEQFF
TGCGCCAGCAGCCAATTCGTCTACAATGAGCAGTTCTTC
>12|TRBJ2-7|.|TRBV7-2|few
CASSSRTYEQYF
TGTGCCAGCAGCTCTAGAACCTACGAGCAGTACTTC
>14|TRBJ1-1|TRBD1|TRBV18|few
CASSRTGVGGEAFF
TGTGCCAGCTCCCGAACAGGGGTCGGAGGTGAAGCTTTCTTT
>13|TRBJ1-5|.|TRBV7-6|.
CASSTFAGQPQHF
TGTGCCAGCAGCACCTTCGCGGGTCAGCCCCAGCATTTT
>14|TRBJ2-2|.|TRBV9|many
CASSVAVGPGELFF
TGTGCCAGCAGCGTAGCGGTGGGCCCCGGGGAGCTGTTTTTT
>12|TRBJ2-4|.|TRBV28|many
CASTGTRLVRYF
TGTGCCAGCACTGGGACCCGTTTGGTTAGGTACTTC
>18|TRBJ2-2|.|TRBV10-3|many
CAISGVKQGLDLSGELFF
TGTGCCATCAGTGGGGTGAAACAGGGTCTTGACCTATCCGGGGAGCTGTTTTTT
>15|TRBJ1-4|.|TRBV19|many
CASSTIGADLEKLFF
TGTGCCAGTAGTACCATCGGGGCAGACCTTGAAAAACTGTTTTTT
>15|TRBJ1-6|.|TRBV7-2|many
CASSLEMTANSPLHF
TGTGCCAGCAGCTTAGAAATGACAGCTAATTCACCCCTCCACTTT
>16|TRBJ2-3|.|TRBV6-6|many
CASSYGGRTATDTQYF
TGTGCCAGCAGTTACGGGGGACGGACCGCCACAGATACGCAGTATTTT
>14|TRBJ2-6|.|TRBV6-4|few
CASPKGMGANVLTF
TGTGCCAGCCCCAAGGGTATGGGGGCCAACGTCCTGACTTTC
>17|TRBJ2-2|TRBD1|TRBV29-1|.
CSVDRGTGVRGTGELFF
TGCAGCGTTGACCGCGGGACAGGGGTGCGAGGCACCGGGGAGCTGTTTTTT
>15|TRBJ2-7|.|TRBV6-5|many
CASSYTGQSIYEQYF
TGTGCCAGCAGTTACACGGGACAAAGTATCTACGAGCAGTACTTC
>16|TRBJ2-7|TRBD1|TRBV4-3|many
CASSRVAGTGGDEQYF
TGCGCCAGCAGCCGAGTAGCCGGGACAGGGGGCGACGAGCAGTACTTC
>15|TRBJ2-3|TRBD2|TRBV6-2/TRBV6-3|few
CASSYPAGGVDTQYF
TGTGCCAGCAGTTACCCCGCGGGGGGGGTAGATACGCAGTATTTT
>12|TRBJ1-5|.|TRBV7-2|few
CASSLMRQPQHF
TGTGCCAGCAGCTTGATGAGGCAGCCCCAGCATTTT
>12|TRBJ2-3|.|TRBV10-3|.
CAIVDSTDTQYF
TGTGCCATCGTGGACTCCACAGATACGCAGTATTTT
>14|TRBJ1-4|.|TRBV3-1|.
CASSQRTVNEKLFF
TGTGCCAGCAGCCAAAGGACAGTGAATGAAAAACTGTTTTTT
>14|TRBJ1-4|.|TRBV7-2|many
CASSLAGGNEKLFF
TGTGCCAGCAGCTTAGCGGGGGGTAATGAAAAACTGTTTTTT
>13|TRBJ1-2|.|TRBV7-2|.
CASSPSLEYGYTF
TGTGCCAGCAGCCCCTCATTGGAATATGGCTACACCTTC
>17|TRBJ2-5|TRBD2|TRBV7-8|.
CASSLVRLAGRQETQYF
TGTGCCAGCAGCTTAGTCCGACTAGCGGGAAGACAAGAGACCCAGTACTTC
>14|TRBJ2-1|.|TRBV6-2/TRBV6-3|many
CASRSTSRYNEQFF
TGTGCCAGCAGATCGACTAGTCGCTACAATGAGCAGTTCTTC
>15|TRBJ2-2|TRBD1|TRBV5-1|many
CASNIGGANTGELFF
TGCGCCAGCAATATAGGGGGCGCGAACACCGGGGAGCTGTTTTTT
>16|TRBJ2-2|.|TRBV2|many
CASSRSGTENTGELFF
TGTGCCAGCAGTCGCTCCGGGACGGAGAACACCGGGGAGCTGTTTTTT
>15|TRBJ2-1|.|TRBV4-1|few
CASSQVSASYNEQFF
TGCGCCAGCAGCCAAGTATCAGCAAGCTACAATGAGCAGTTCTTC
>14|TRBJ1-2|.|TRBV7-9|.
CASSFPGSFYGYTF
TGTGCCAGCAGCTTTCCGGGAAGCTTCTATGGCTACACCTTC
>18|TRBJ1-5|.|TRBV7-2|many
CASSIHQGSLYSNQPQHF
TGTGCCAGCAGCATCCATCAGGGGTCCCTCTATAGCAATCAGCCCCAGCATTTT
>11|TRBJ2-7|.|TRBV6-6|few
CASSYVDEQYF
TGTGCCAGCAGTTACGTGGACGAGCAGTACTTC
>15|TRBJ2-1|.|TRBV20-1|many
CSAGPPLGAGNEQFF
TGCAGTGCTGGACCCCCCCTTGGGGCAGGAAATGAGCAGTTCTTC
>15|TRBJ2-2|.|TRBV30|many
CAWMAGMVNTGELFF
TGTGCCTGGATGGCGGGAATGGTGAACACCGGGGAGCTGTTTTTT
>13|TRBJ2-1|.|TRBV11-2|.
CASSFESYNEQFF
TGTGCCAGCAGCTTCGAATCCTACAATGAGCAGTTCTTC
>14|TRBJ1-6|TRBD1|TRBV6-2/TRBV6-3|many
CASRTTGGGSPLHF
TGTGCCAGCAGAACGACAGGGGGCGGATCACCCCTCCACTTT
>15|TRBJ2-1|TRBD1|TRBV7-2|.
CASSLDRATYNEQFF
TGTGCCAGCAGCCTAGACAGGGCGACCTACAACGAGCAGTTCTTC
>17|TRBJ2-7|TRBD1|TRBV7-2|many
CASSLALAGTGYYEQYF
TGTGCCAGCAGCTTAGCCCTAGCCGGGACAGGATACTACGAGCAGTACTTC
>16|TRBJ1-3|.|TRBV7-3|.
CASSLTRGARGNTIYF
TGTGCCAGCAGCTTAACTCGAGGGGCGCGAGGAAACACCATATATTTT
>15|TRBJ2-7|.|TRBV11-3|.
CASSLDGTSHREQYF
TGTGCCAGCAGCTTAGACGGGACATCTCACCGGGAGCAGTACTTC
>13|TRBJ1-2|TRBD1|TRBV7-9|.
CASSLETGLGYTF
TGTGCCAGCAGCTTAGAGACAGGGCTTGGCTACACCTTC
>14|TRBJ1-2|TRBD1|TRBV7-2|many
CASSLEDRDYGYTF
TGTGCCAGCAGCTTAGAGGACAGGGACTATGGCTACACCTTC
>13|TRBJ1-1|.|TRBV29-1|.
CSVMEHLGTEAFF
TGCAGCGTGATGGAACACTTGGGCACTGAAGCTTTCTTT
>14|TRBJ2-1|.|TRBV7-6|few
CASSGARGSGQQFF
TGTGCCAGCAGCGGGGCCAGGGGAAGTGGGCAGCAGTTCTTC
>14|TRBJ1-2|.|TRBV7-2|.
CVSSLAGGPIGYTF
TGTGTCAGCAGCTTAGCGGGCGGGCCTATCGGCTACACCTTC
>15|TRBJ2-6|.|TRBV5-1|many
CASSLGEPGANVLTF
TGCGCCAGCAGCCTAGGGGAGCCTGGGGCCAACGTCCTGACTTTC
>17|TRBJ2-3|TRBD1|TRBV5-5|many
CASSGTLGTVLADTQYF
TGTGCCAGCAGCGGAACGCTCGGGACAGTCCTTGCAGATACGCAGTATTTT
>17|TRBJ2-1|TRBD2|TRBV15|many
CATSSALVAGGINEQFF
TGTGCCACCAGCAGCGCCCTAGTAGCGGGGGGGATCAATGAGCAGTTCTTC
>16|TRBJ1-2|.|TRBV29-1|many
CSVTPGGGETRYGYTF
TGCAGCGTGACGCCCGGAGGAGGGGAGACTCGCTATGGCTACACCTTC
>14|TRBJ1-1|.|TRBV12-3/TRBV12-4|many
CASSLSAANTEAFF
TGTGCCAGCAGTTTATCGGCAGCCAACACTGAAGCTTTCTTT
>13|TRBJ1-6|.|TRBV6-4|.
CASSDSEGSPLHF
TGTGCCAGCAGTGACTCCGAAGGTTCACCCCTCCACTTT
>14|TRBJ1-1|TRBD1|TRBV20-1|medium-sized
CSARVWTGPLEAFF
TGCAGTGCTAGAGTTTGGACAGGACCCCTTGAAGCTTTCTTT
>14|TRBJ1-6|.|TRBV30|many
CAWTWGPDGSPLHF
TGTGCCTGGACCTGGGGACCGGACGGGTCACCCCTCCACTTT
>15|TRBJ2-1|.|TRBV2|.
CASSYPGLRGNEQFF
TGTGCCAGCAGTTATCCGGGCCTCCGAGGCAATGAGCAGTTCTTC
>15|TRBJ2-7|.|TRBV4-1|many
CASSQGAGRPYEQYF
TGCGCCAGCAGCCAAGGGGCAGGCAGACCCTACGAGCAGTACTTC
>12|TRBJ2-7|.|TRBV28|few
CASSPWSGEQYF
TGTGCCAGCAGTCCCTGGTCGGGCGAGCAGTACTTC
>13|TRBJ2-3|.|TRBV12-3/TRBV12-4|few
CASSEPVVDTQYF
TGTGCCAGCTCTGAACCGGTGGTCGATACGCAGTATTTT
>14|TRBJ1-1|.|TRBV9|.
CASSVMAAGTEAFF
TGTGCCAGCAGCGTAATGGCGGCAGGGACTGAAGCTTTCTTT
>11|TRBJ2-3|.|TRBV10-2|few
CASSVWVTQYF
TGCGCCAGCAGTGTATGGGTTACGCAGTATTTT
>16|TRBJ2-6|.|TRBV7-2|many
CASSLALSSGANVLTF
TGTGCCAGCAGCTTAGCGCTCTCCTCTGGGGCCAACGTCCTGACTTTC